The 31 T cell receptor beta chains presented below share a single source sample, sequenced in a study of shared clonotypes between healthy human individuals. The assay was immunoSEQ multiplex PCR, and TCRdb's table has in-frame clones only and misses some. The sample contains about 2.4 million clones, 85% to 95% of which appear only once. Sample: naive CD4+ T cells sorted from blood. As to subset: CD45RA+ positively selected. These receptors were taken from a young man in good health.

CDR3 amino acids: CASRKDRGNTEAFF. DNA of the CDR3: TGTGCCAGTAGGAAGGACAGGGGGAACACTGAAGCTTTCTTT. The J gene is TRBJ1-1, the V gene TRBV19; TRBD1 matches 9 bases. Germline V gives CDR1 LNHDA, CDR2 SQIVND (reference sequence). The CDR3 extends over 14 amino acids. V trimming: 6 bases; J trimming: 1 base; junction bases outside the gene matches: 3.

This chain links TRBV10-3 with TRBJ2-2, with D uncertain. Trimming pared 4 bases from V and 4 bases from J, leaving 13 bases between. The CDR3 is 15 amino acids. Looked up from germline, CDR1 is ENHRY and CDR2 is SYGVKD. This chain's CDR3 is CAISGAEPGTGELFF. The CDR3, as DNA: TGTGCCATCAGTGGCGCCGAACCTGGCACCGGGGAGCTGTTTTTT.

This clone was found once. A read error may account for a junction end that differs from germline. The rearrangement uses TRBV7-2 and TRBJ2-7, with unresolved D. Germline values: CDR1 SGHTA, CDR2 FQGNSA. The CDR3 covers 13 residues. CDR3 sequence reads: CASSLKSSYGQYF. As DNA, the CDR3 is TGTGCCAGCAGCTTAAAGAGCTCCTACGGGCAGTACTTC. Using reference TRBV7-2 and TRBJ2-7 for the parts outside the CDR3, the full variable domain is GAGVSQSPSNKVTEKGKDVELRCDPISGHTALYWYRQSLGQGLEFLIYFQGNSAPDKSGLPSDRFSAERTGGSVSTLTIQRTQQEDSAVYLCASSLKSSYGQYFGPGTRLTVT.

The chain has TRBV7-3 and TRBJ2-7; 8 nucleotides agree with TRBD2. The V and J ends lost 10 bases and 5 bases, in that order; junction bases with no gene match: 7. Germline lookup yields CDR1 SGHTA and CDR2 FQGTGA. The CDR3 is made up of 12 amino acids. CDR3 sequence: CANHAGRDEQYF. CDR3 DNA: TGTGCCAACCACGCCGGGAGGGACGAGCAGTACTTC.

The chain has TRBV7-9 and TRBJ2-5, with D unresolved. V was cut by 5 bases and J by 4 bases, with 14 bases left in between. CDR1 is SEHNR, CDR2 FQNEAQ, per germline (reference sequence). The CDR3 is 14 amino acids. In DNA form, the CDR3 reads TGTGCCAGCAGCCTTATTGGCGAAGGAGAGACCCAGTACTTC. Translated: CASSLIGEGETQYF. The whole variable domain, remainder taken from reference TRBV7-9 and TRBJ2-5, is DTGVSQNPRHKITKRGQNVTFRCDPISEHNRLYWYRQTLGQGPEFLTYFQNEAQLEKSRLLSDRFSAERPKGSFSTLEIQRTEQGDSAMYLCASSLIGEGETQYFGPGTRLLVL.

The CDR3 reads CAWRTNVLTF. CDR3 bases: TGTGCCTGGCGGACCAACGTCCTGACTTTC. This chain uses TRBV30 with TRBJ2-6; D not resolved. The CDR3 is 10 amino acids. V lost 5 bases and J lost 8, with 4 bases in between. The germline V gene has CDR1 GTSNPN and CDR2 SVGIG (reference sequence).

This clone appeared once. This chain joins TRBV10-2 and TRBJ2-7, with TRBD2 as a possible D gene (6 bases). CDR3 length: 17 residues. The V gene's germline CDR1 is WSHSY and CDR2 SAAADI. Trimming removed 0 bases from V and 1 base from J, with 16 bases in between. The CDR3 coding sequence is TGCGCCAGCAGTGAGTCGATTTTCGGGGGTAGATCCTACGAGCAGTACTTC. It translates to CASSESIFGGRSYEQYF.

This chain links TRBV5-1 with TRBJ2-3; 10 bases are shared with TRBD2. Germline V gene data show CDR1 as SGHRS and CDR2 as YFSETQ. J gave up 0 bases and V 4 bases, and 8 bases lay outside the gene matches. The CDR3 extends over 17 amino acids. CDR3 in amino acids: CASSETAGGPSTDTQYF. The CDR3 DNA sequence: TGCGCCAGCAGCGAAACAGCGGGAGGGCCGAGCACAGATACGCAGTATTTT.

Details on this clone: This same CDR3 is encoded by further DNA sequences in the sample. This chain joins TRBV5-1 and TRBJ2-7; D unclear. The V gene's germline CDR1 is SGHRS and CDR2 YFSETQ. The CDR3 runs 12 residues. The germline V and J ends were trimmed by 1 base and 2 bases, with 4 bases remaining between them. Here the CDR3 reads CASSLPAYEQYF. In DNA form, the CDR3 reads TGCGCCAGCAGCTTGCCAGCCTACGAGCAGTACTTC. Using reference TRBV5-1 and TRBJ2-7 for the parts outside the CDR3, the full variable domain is KAGVTQTPRYLIKTRGQQVTLSCSPISGHRSVSWYQQTPGQGLQFLFEYFSETQRNKGNFPGRFSGRQFSNSRSEMNVSTLELGDSALYLCASSLPAYEQYFGPGTRLTVT.

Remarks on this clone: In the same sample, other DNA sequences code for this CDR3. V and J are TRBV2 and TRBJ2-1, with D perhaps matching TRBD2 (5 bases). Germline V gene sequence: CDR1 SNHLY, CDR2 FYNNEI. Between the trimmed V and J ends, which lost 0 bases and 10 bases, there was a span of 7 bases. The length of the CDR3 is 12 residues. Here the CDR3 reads CASSEAGGEQFF. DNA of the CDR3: TGTGCCAGCAGTGAAGCAGGCGGGGAGCAGTTCTTC.

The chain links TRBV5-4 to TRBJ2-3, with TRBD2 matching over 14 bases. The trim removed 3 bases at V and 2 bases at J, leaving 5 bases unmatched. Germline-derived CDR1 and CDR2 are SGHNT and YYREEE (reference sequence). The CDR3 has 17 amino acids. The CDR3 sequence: CASSSGLAGGHTDTQYF. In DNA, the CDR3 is TGTGCCAGCAGCTCTGGACTAGCGGGGGGTCACACAGATACGCAGTATTTT.

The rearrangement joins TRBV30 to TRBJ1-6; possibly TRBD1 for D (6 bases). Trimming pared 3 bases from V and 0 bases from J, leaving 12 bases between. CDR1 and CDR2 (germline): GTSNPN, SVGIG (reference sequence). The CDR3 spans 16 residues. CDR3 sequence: CAWRLQGSSYNSPLHF. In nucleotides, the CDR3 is TGTGCCTGGAGGCTACAGGGTAGCTCCTATAATTCACCCCTCCACTTT.

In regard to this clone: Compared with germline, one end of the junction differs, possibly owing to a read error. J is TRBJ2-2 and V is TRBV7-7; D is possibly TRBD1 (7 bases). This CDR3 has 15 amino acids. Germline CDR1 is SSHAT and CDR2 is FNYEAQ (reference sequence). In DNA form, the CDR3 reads TGTGCTAGCAGCCGCGGGACAGCTTTCACCGGGGAGCTGTTTTTT. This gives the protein CASSRGTAFTGELFF.

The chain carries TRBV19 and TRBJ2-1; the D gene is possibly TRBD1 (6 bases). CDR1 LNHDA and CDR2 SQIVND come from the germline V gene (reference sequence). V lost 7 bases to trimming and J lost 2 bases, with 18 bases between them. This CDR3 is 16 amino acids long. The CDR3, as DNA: TGTGCCAGTAACCCCCAAGGACAGCGCCCCTACAATGAGCAGTTCTTC. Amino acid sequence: CASNPQGQRPYNEQFF.

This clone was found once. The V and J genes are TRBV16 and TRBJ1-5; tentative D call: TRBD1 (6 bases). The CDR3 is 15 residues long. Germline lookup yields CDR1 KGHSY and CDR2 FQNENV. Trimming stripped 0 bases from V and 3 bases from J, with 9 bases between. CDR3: CASSQSGQLNQPQHF. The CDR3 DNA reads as TGTGCCAGCAGCCAATCCGGACAGCTCAATCAGCCCCAGCATTTT.

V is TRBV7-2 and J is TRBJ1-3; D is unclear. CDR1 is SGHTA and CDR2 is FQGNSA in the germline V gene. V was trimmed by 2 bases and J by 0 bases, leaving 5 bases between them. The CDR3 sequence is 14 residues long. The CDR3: CASSLTTSGNTIYF. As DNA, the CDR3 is TGTGCCAGCAGCTTAACAACCTCTGGAAACACCATATATTTT.

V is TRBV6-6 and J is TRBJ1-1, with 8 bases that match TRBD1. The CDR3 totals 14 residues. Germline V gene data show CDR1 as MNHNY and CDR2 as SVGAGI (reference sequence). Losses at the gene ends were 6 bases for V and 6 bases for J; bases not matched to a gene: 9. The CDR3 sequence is CASSKTGAVAEAFF. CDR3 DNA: TGTGCCAGCAGCAAGACAGGGGCAGTGGCTGAAGCTTTCTTT.

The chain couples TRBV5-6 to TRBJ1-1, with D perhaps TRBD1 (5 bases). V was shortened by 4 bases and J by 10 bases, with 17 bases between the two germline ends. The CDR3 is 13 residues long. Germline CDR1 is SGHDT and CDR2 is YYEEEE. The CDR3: CASSRDSNIGAFF. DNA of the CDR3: TGTGCCAGCAGCCGTGACAGTAATATTGGAGCTTTCTTT. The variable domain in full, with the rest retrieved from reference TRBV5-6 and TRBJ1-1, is DAGVTQSPTHLIKTRGQQVTLRCSPKSGHDTVSWYQQALGQGPQFIFQYYEEEERQRGNFPDRFSGHQFPNYSSELNVNALLLGDSALYLCASSRDSNIGAFFGQGTRLTVV.

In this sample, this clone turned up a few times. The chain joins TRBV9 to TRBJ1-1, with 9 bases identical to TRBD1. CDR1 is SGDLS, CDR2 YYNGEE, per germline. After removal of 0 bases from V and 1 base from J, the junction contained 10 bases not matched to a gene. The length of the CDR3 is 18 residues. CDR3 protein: CASSVGTGVEVPNTEAFF. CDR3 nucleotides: TGTGCCAGCAGCGTAGGGACAGGGGTGGAAGTCCCGAACACTGAAGCTTTCTTT. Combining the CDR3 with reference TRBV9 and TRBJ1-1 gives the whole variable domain DSGVTQTPKHLITATGQRVTLRCSPRSGDLSVYWYQQSLDQGLQFLIQYYNGEERAKGNILERFSAQQFPDLHSELNLSSLELGDSALYFCASSVGTGVEVPNTEAFFGQGTRLTVV.

CDR3 amino acids: CASSADRGAYEQYF. DNA of the CDR3: TGTGCCAGCAGCGCGGACAGGGGAGCCTACGAGCAGTACTTC. The J gene is TRBJ2-7, the V gene TRBV9; the match to TRBD1 covers 9 bases. The CDR3 is 14 amino acids. Looked up from germline, CDR1 is SGDLS and CDR2 is YYNGEE. V dropped 3 bases and J dropped 2; count of bases not matched to a gene: 3.

The DNA of the CDR3 is TGTGCCAGCAGCCCCGGGGGGAAGCAAGAGACCCAGTACTTC. Amino acids: CASSPGGKQETQYF. This chain uses TRBV5-4 with TRBJ2-5; 7 positions agree with TRBD2. The J segment lost 2 bases and the V segment lost 4 bases, leaving 5 bases of the junction unmatched. CDR3 length equals 14 residues. Germline assignment: CDR1 SGHNT and CDR2 YYREEE (reference sequence).

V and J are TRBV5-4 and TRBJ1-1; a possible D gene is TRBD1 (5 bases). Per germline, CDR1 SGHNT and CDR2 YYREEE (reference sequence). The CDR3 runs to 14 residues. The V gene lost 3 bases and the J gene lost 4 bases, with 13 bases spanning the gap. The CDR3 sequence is CASSSGGGSTEAFF. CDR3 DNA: TGTGCCAGCAGCTCGGGGGGGGGTTCCACTGAAGCTTTCTTT.

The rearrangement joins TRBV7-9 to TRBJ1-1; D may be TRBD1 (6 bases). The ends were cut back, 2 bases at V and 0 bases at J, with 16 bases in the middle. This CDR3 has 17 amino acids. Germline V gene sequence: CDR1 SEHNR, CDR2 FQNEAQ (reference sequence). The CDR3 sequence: CASSLIRLQGLNTEAFF. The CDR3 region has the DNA TGTGCCAGCAGCTTAATTAGGCTACAGGGATTGAACACTGAAGCTTTCTTT.

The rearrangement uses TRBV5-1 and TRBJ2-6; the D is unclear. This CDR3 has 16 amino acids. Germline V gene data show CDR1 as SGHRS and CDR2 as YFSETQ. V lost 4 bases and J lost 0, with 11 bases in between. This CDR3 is CASSIGRVSGANVLTF. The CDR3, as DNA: TGCGCCAGCAGCATAGGACGGGTCTCTGGGGCCAACGTCCTGACTTTC.

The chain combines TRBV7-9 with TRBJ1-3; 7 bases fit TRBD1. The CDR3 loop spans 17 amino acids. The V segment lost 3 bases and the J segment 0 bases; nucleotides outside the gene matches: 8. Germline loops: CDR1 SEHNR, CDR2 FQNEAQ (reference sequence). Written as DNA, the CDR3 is TGTGCCAGCAGCTTCAGGACAGGACGAAGCTCTGGAAACACCATATATTTT. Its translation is CASSFRTGRSSGNTIYF. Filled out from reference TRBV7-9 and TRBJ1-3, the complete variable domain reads DTGVSQNPRHKITKRGQNVTFRCDPISEHNRLYWYRQTLGQGPEFLTYFQNEAQLEKSRLLSDRFSAERPKGSFSTLEIQRTEQGDSAMYLCASSFRTGRSSGNTIYFGEGSWLTVV.

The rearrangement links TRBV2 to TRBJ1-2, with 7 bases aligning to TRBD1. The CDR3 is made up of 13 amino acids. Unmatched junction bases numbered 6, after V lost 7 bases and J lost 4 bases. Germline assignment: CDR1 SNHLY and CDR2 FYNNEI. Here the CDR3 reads CASTRTGAYGYTF. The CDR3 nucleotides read TGTGCCAGCACGCGCACAGGGGCCTATGGCTACACCTTC.

The CDR3 is CASSQPGGPYNEQFF. For the CDR3, the DNA is TGCGCCAGCAGCCAGCCCGGGGGACCCTACAATGAGCAGTTCTTC. The V gene is TRBV4-1, the J gene TRBJ2-1; the D gene is possibly TRBD2 (6 bases). Germline CDR1 and CDR2: MGHRA and YSYEKL. The CDR3 is 15 residues long. Trimming stripped 3 bases from V and 2 bases from J, with 11 bases between.

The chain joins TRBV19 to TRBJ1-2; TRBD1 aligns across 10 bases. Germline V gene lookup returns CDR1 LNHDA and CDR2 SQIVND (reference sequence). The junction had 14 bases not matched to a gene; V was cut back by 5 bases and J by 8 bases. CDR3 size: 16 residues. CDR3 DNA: TGTGCCAGTAGTCCCCAAGGAGTCGGGGACAGGGGCGGCTACACCTTC. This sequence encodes CASSPQGVGDRGGYTF.

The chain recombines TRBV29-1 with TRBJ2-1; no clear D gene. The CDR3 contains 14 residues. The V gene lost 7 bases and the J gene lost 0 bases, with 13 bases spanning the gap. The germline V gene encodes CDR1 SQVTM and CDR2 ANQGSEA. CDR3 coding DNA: TGCAGCGGCCCGCAGAGAAGCTCCTACAATGAGCAGTTCTTC. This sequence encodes CSGPQRSSYNEQFF.

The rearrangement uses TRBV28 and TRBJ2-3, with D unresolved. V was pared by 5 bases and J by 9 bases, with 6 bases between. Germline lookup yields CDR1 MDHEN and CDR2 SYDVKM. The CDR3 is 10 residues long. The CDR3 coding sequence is TGTGCCAGCAGTCAGATAACGCAGTATTTT. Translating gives CASSQITQYF.

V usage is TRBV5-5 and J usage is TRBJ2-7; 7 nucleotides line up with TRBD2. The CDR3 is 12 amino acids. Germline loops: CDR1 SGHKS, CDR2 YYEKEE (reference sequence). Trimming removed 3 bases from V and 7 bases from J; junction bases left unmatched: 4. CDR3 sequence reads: CASSSTGGEQYF. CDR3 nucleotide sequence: TGTGCCAGCAGCTCCACGGGGGGTGAGCAGTACTTC.